The next 9 T cell receptor beta chains were all read from a single sample in a study of T cell responses to AZD1222 COVID-19 vaccine. Measured with immunoSEQ multiplex PCR; TCRdb has only the in-frame clones, and not every one. The repertoire has approximately 120,000 clones, 85% to 90% of them found once; the top ten carry almost 4.5%. This material consisted of peripheral blood, taken 28 days after the second AZD1222 dose. The receptors come from an adult who received the AZD1222 COVID-19 vaccine.

The chain couples TRBV10-3 to TRBJ1-5, with D maybe TRBD1 (5 bases). The CDR3 extends over 15 amino acids. Germline V gene data show CDR1 as ENHRY and CDR2 as SYGVKD. V was cut by 2 bases and J by 2 bases, with 10 bases left in between. The CDR3 spells CAISEEGRGNQPQHF. CDR3 in DNA: TGTGCCATCAGTGAGGAGGGACGGGGCAATCAGCCCCAGCATTTT.

The genes are TRBV4-2 and TRBJ2-7; D may be TRBD1 (7 bases). The CDR3 is made up of 16 amino acids. CDR1 is LGHNA, CDR2 YNFKEQ, per germline. Deletions cut 1 base from V and 5 bases from J, with 18 bases between. CDR3 amino acids: CASSQVRSGGGNEQYF. The CDR3, as DNA: TGTGCCAGCAGCCAAGTCCGGTCAGGGGGAGGCAACGAGCAGTACTTC.

The chain uses TRBV7-3 and TRBJ2-1, with TRBD2 matching over 13 bases. Germline-derived CDR1 and CDR2 are SGHTA and FQGTGA. The trim removed 1 base at V and 6 bases at J, leaving 3 bases unmatched. The length of the CDR3 is 16 residues. The CDR3 spells CASSLRTSGGPNEQFF. CDR3 in DNA: TGTGCCAGCAGCTTAAGGACTAGCGGGGGCCCCAATGAGCAGTTCTTC.

The CDR3 here is CASSQVETEAFF. The CDR3 region has the DNA TGTGCCAGCAGCCAAGTAGAGACTGAAGCTTTCTTT. The rearrangement uses TRBV3-1 (or the pseudogene TRBV3-2) and TRBJ1-1; D remains unclear. Looked up from germline, CDR1 is LGHDT and CDR2 is YNNKEL (reference sequence). V dropped 1 base and J dropped 5 bases, with 5 bases sitting between them. The CDR3 length is 12 residues.

The rearrangement joins TRBV7-8 to TRBJ2-1, with D possibly TRBD2 on 5 matching bases. CDR1 and CDR2 (germline): SGHVS, FQNEAQ. V was clipped by 5 bases and J by 0 bases, with 8 bases between them. The CDR3 consists of 14 residues. The DNA for the CDR3 is TGTGCCAGCAGCCTTGGGAGCTCCTACAATGAGCAGTTCTTC. Translation gives CASSLGSSYNEQFF.

V and J are TRBV5-8 and TRBJ1-1; no definite D call. V was clipped by 2 bases and J by 5 bases, with 16 bases between them. The CDR3 is 15 amino acids. The germline V gene encodes CDR1 SGHTS and CDR2 YDEGEE. CDR3 sequence reads: CASSFFGSRKTEAFF. CDR3 in DNA: TGTGCCAGCAGCTTTTTTGGTTCGAGGAAAACTGAAGCTTTCTTT.

The chain joins TRBV18 to TRBJ1-5, with D perhaps matching TRBD1 (5 bases). CDR1 is KGHSH and CDR2 is LQKENI in the germline V gene. The CDR3 runs 13 residues. V lost 3 bases and J 4 bases, leaving 7 bases between the germline ends. CDR3 loop: CASSPQGNQPQHF. CDR3 DNA: TGTGCCAGCTCACCGCAGGGTAATCAGCCCCAGCATTTT.

The chain joins TRBV15 to TRBJ2-1; 9 bases are a match to TRBD1. Trimming removed 5 bases from V and 9 bases from J; junction bases left unmatched: 8. CDR3 length: 14 amino acids. Germline V gives CDR1 LNHNV, CDR2 YYDKDF (reference sequence). CDR3 sequence (DNA): TGTGCCACCAGCCAGGGACAGGGTTTATCTGAGCAGTTCTTC. Its protein product is CATSQGQGLSEQFF.

The gene calls are TRBV28 and TRBJ1-5; the match to TRBD1 covers 8 bases. The J segment lost 7 bases and the V segment lost 1 base, leaving 6 bases of the junction unmatched. The germline CDR1 and CDR2 sequences are MDHEN and SYDVKM. This CDR3 comprises 15 residues. The CDR3 region is CASSLLAGGLQPQHF. The CDR3 DNA follows: TGTGCCAGCAGTTTATTGGCAGGGGGCTTACAGCCCCAGCATTTT.